This T cell receptor beta chain was identified in a study of tumor-infiltrating lymphocytes in primary liver carcinoma. Joint extraction of RNA and DNA used roughly 17-32 mg of bulk tissue that was unsorted. A constant-region primer primed TCR beta cDNA synthesis from 500 to 550 ng of total RNA. Researchers made the TCR beta libraries by running three nested multiplex PCR rounds with slightly modified ARM-PCR. TRBV1-TRBV30 forward primers and a C-beta reverse primer were used in the first two PCR rounds, which each ran for around 11 cycles. TCRdb reprocessed the multiplex PCR reads via MiXCR and lists one record per CDR3 protein. This table holds tens of thousands of distinct CDR3 sequences, about two thirds found once. There are many counts of this clonotype. Its antigen is still unknown. The V end lost 1 base, the J end lost 4 bases, and 3 bases lay between the germline ends. CDR3 size: 12 residues. In germline, CDR1 is SGHNT, CDR2 YYREEE (reference sequence).

Regarding the study as a whole: Top-250-clone fractions were significantly higher in tumors than in blood (p = 0.039).

The TCR sequence derives from a man aged 40-55 years with primary liver carcinoma and hepatitis B virus infection. The genes are TRBV5-4 and TRBJ1-3; D remains unclear. Material: liver tumor tissue from sampling region 5. This sample's subset: tumor region T5, tumor centre. The CDR3 region has the DNA TGTGCCAGCAGCTTGACGGGAAACACCATATATTTT. This gives the protein CASSLTGNTIYF.